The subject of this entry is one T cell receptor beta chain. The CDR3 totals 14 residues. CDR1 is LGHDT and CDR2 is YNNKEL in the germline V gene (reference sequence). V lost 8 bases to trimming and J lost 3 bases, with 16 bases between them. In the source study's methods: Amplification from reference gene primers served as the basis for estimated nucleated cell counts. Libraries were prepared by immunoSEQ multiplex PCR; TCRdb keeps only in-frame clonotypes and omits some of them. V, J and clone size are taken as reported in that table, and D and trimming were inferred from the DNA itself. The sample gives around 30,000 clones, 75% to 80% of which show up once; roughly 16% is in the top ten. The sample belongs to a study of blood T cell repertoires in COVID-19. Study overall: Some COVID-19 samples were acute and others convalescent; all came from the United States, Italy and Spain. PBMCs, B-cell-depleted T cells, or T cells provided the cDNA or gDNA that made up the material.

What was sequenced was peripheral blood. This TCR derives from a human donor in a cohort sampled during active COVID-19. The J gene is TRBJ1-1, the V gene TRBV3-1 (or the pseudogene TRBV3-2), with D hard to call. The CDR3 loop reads CASGSRRVDTEAFF. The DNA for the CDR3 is TGTGCCAGCGGGTCCAGGCGGGTAGACACTGAAGCTTTCTTT.